This passage covers 18 T cell receptor beta chains from one sample sequenced in a study of early T cells in non-severe SARS-CoV-2 infection. TCRdb called the 5' RACE reads again in MiXCR, with one record for every CDR3 protein. The sample holds tens of thousands of distinct CDR3 sequences, less than 15% seen once. The sequenced sample was whole blood. Receptor source: an adult who was a healthcare worker with PCR-confirmed SARS-CoV-2 infection or an uninfected control (not recorded which).

This clonotype was seen at least ten times. The V gene is TRBV10-3, the J gene TRBJ2-5; the D gene is possibly TRBD2 (6 bases). The CDR3 is made up of 15 amino acids. Germline V gene data show CDR1 as ENHRY and CDR2 as SYGVKD. The V end lost 3 bases, the J end lost 5 bases, and 16 bases lay between the germline ends. CDR3 sequence reads: CAISDPRESRETQYF. In nucleotides, the CDR3 is TGTGCCATCAGTGACCCTCGGGAGTCTCGGGAGACCCAGTACTTC.

This clonotype has a count of ten or more. The rearrangement uses TRBV12-3 or TRBV12-4 and TRBJ2-7; the match to TRBD2 covers 9 bases. The V gene end was trimmed by 3 bases and the J gene end by 2 bases; junction bases not matched to a gene: 11. The CDR3 totals 17 residues. In nucleotides, the CDR3 is TGTGCCAGCAGTTTGAGGTTAGCGGGGGATTTAACCTACGAGCAGTACTTC. Its translation is CASSLRLAGDLTYEQYF.

In its sample, this clonotype was seen many times. V usage is TRBV7-9 and J usage is TRBJ2-7; D may be TRBD1 (7 bases). CDR1 SEHNR and CDR2 FQNEAQ come from the germline V gene (reference sequence). The germline V and J ends were trimmed by 9 bases and 4 bases, with 13 bases remaining between them. The CDR3 totals 12 residues. CDR3 nucleotide sequence: TGTGCCAGACCGACAGGGAGGTACGAGCAGTACTTC. It yields the protein CARPTGRYEQYF.

The table lists this clonotype with many counts. This chain connects TRBV5-8 to TRBJ2-7, with D perhaps TRBD2 (5 bases). V lost 0 bases to trimming and J lost 6 bases, with 10 bases between them. CDR1 is SGHTS and CDR2 is YDEGEE in the germline V gene. This CDR3 region has 13 residues. The CDR3 DNA follows: TGTGCCAGCAGCTTGGCGGTTCGGGGCGAGCAGTACTTC. Translated: CASSLAVRGEQYF.

The sample holds many counts of this clonotype. This sequence joins TRBV2 and TRBJ1-5; 7 bases are shared with TRBD1. The CDR3 is 16 residues long. V was clipped by 6 bases and J by 2 bases; unmatched bases: 10. Germline values: CDR1 SNHLY, CDR2 FYNNEI. CDR3 amino acids: CASRTPGGIGNQPQHF. In DNA, the CDR3 is TGTGCCAGCAGGACCCCAGGGGGGATTGGCAATCAGCCCCAGCATTTT.

The CDR3 loop is CSASDRVKDEQFF. CDR3 DNA sequence: TGCAGTGCTAGTGACAGGGTAAAGGATGAGCAGTTCTTC. This sequence joins TRBV20-1 and TRBJ2-1; 7 bases align to TRBD1. Germline CDR1 and CDR2: DFQATT and SNEGSKA (reference sequence). The J segment lost 8 bases and the V segment lost 3 bases, leaving 7 bases of the junction unmatched. The CDR3 loop spans 13 amino acids.

A word on this clonotype: The junction departs from the called germline gene at one end, perhaps through a read error. The CDR3: CTSSFGSGSHNEQFF. CDR3 sequence (DNA): TGTACCAGCAGCTTTGGCTCGGGGTCCCACAATGAGCAGTTCTTC. The V gene is TRBV7-3, the J gene TRBJ2-1; tentative D call: TRBD2 (5 bases). CDR3 length: 15 residues. CDR1 and CDR2 (germline): SGHTA, FQGTGA.

This clonotype was picked up many times. The chain carries TRBV10-3 and TRBJ2-7; the D is unclear. Per germline, CDR1 ENHRY and CDR2 SYGVKD. The CDR3 is 13 residues long. The V end was cut by 2 bases, the J end by 2 bases, with 7 bases between. The CDR3: CAISEGSTYEQYF. The DNA of the CDR3 is TGTGCCATCAGTGAGGGGTCGACCTACGAGCAGTACTTC.

In this sample, this clonotype turned up many times. The gene calls are TRBV5-1 and TRBJ2-7; TRBD1 aligns across 7 bases. J gave up 2 bases and V 0 bases, and 5 bases lay outside the gene matches. CDR3 length: 15 amino acids. Germline-derived CDR1 and CDR2 are SGHRS and YFSETQ. The CDR3 DNA is TGCGCCAGCAGCTTGGTTGGGACAGCCGCCTACGAGCAGTACTTC. Protein product: CASSLVGTAAYEQYF.

This clonotype showed up many times. The V gene is TRBV5-1, the J gene TRBJ2-5, with 9 bases matching TRBD1. CDR1 is SGHRS and CDR2 is YFSETQ in the germline V gene. The ends lost 4 bases at V and 2 bases at J; junction bases unmatched: 6. The CDR3 runs 15 residues. CDR3 loop: CASSPDGTGQETQYF. In DNA form, the CDR3 reads TGCGCCAGCAGCCCGGATGGGACAGGGCAAGAGACCCAGTACTTC.

Ten or more counts support this clonotype. The chain links TRBV5-4 to TRBJ2-3; no reliable D call. Germline V CDR1 and CDR2: SGHNT, YYREEE (reference sequence). V was cut by 0 bases and J by 3 bases, with 5 bases left in between. The CDR3 is made up of 13 amino acids. The CDR3 sequence: CASSLAATDTQYF. The CDR3 DNA is TGTGCCAGCAGCTTGGCAGCGACAGATACGCAGTATTTT.

This clonotype was seen more than once but under ten times. The V gene is TRBV5-1, the J gene TRBJ1-1; possible D gene TRBD1, 6 bases. This CDR3 is built from 12 residues. Trimming stripped 4 bases from V and 11 bases from J, with 15 bases between. Germline-derived CDR1 and CDR2 are SGHRS and YFSETQ. CDR3 bases: TGCGCCAGCAGCCCGACGGGACATGGGGCTTTCTTT. Translation: CASSPTGHGAFF.

The chain combines TRBV20-1 with TRBJ2-5; perhaps D is TRBD1 or TRBD2 (6 bases each). V dropped 0 bases and J dropped 5 bases, with 13 bases sitting between them. The CDR3 has 14 amino acids. Germline V gene lookup returns CDR1 DFQATT and CDR2 SNEGSKA (reference sequence). The CDR3, as DNA: TGCAGTGCTAGAGAGGGGGGCCCCGGGGAGACCCAGTACTTC. It yields the protein CSAREGGPGETQYF.

This clonotype was picked up many times. The chain has TRBV5-4 and TRBJ1-1; maybe TRBD1 (5 bases). The CDR3 is made up of 14 amino acids. V gave up 1 base and J gave up 5 bases, with 12 bases separating them. CDR1 SGHNT and CDR2 YYREEE come from the germline V gene (reference sequence). CDR3 nucleotide sequence: TGTGCCAGCAGCTTGTACGGGGCGGGTACTGAAGCTTTCTTT. This translates into CASSLYGAGTEAFF. Full variable domain (outside the CDR3, taken from reference TRBV5-4 and TRBJ1-1): ETGVTQSPTHLIKTRGQQVTLRCSSQSGHNTVSWYQQALGQGPQFIFQYYREEENGRGNFPPRFSGLQFPNYSSELNVNALELDDSALYLCASSLYGAGTEAFFGQGTRLTVV.

This clonotype was seen ten or more times. The chain has TRBV12-3 or TRBV12-4 and TRBJ2-1, with D unresolved. The ends were cut back, 6 bases at V and 5 bases at J, with 11 bases in the middle. The CDR3 has 13 amino acids. CDR3 protein: CASRPYQNNEQFF. The DNA for the CDR3 is TGTGCCAGCAGGCCCTACCAGAACAATGAGCAGTTCTTC.

Many counts were recorded for this clonotype. The chain links TRBV20-1 to TRBJ2-7; a possible D gene is TRBD1 (6 bases). This CDR3 is 15 amino acids long. Trimming cost V 0 bases and J 4 bases, with 16 bases left between them. Per the germline V gene, CDR1 is DFQATT and CDR2 is SNEGSKA (reference sequence). The CDR3 bases are TGCAGTGCTAGAGATCCCAGGCAGGGGATATACGAGCAGTACTTC. Encoded protein: CSARDPRQGIYEQYF.

This clonotype was picked up many times. V and J are TRBV9 and TRBJ2-5; maybe TRBD2 (6 bases). Trimming took off 3 bases at V and 2 bases at J, with 17 bases between the two ends. CDR3 length: 16 amino acids. Germline CDR1 and CDR2: SGDLS and YYNGEE. Here the CDR3 reads CASSGGLARGQETQYF. CDR3 DNA sequence: TGTGCCAGCAGCGGGGGCCTAGCGCGGGGTCAAGAGACCCAGTACTTC. The variable domain in full, with the rest retrieved from reference TRBV9 and TRBJ2-5, is DSGVTQTPKHLITATGQRVTLRCSPRSGDLSVYWYQQSLDQGLQFLIQYYNGEERAKGNILERFSAQQFPDLHSELNLSSLELGDSALYFCASSGGLARGQETQYFGPGTRLLVL.

This clonotype has a count of ten or more. CDR3 sequence (DNA): TGCAGTGCTAGAGATCTCTTACAAGAGCAGTACTTC. It codes for CSARDLLQEQYF. The genes are TRBV20-1 and TRBJ2-7; D remains unclear. The germline V gene has CDR1 DFQATT and CDR2 SNEGSKA (reference sequence). The ends were cut back, 0 bases at V and 7 bases at J, with 10 bases in the middle. This CDR3 is 12 amino acids long.